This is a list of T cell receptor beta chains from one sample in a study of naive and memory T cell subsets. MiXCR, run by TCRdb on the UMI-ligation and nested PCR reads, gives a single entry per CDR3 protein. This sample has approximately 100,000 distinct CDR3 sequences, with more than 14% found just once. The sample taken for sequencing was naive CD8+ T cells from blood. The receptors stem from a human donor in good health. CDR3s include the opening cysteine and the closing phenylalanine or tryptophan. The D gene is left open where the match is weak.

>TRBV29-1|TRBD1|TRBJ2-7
CSVEELRDRGIYEQYF
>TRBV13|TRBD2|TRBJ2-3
CASSKGGMAGGPGTQYF
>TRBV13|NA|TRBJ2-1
CASSAGARHEQFF
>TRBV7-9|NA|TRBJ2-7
CASSPLTPTATYEQYF
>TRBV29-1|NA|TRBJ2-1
CSVDSRGETYNEQFF
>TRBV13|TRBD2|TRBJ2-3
CASRREASTDTQYF
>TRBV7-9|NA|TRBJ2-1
CASAGTPYNEQFF
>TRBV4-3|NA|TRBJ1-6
CASSQGPTLYNSPLHF
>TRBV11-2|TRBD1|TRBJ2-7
CASSLGDRGFDEQYF
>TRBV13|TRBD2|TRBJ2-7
CASSPPGGEQYF
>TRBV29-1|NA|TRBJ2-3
CSVEEFQGLTDTQYF
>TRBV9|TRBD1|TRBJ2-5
CASSPRDRPQETQYF